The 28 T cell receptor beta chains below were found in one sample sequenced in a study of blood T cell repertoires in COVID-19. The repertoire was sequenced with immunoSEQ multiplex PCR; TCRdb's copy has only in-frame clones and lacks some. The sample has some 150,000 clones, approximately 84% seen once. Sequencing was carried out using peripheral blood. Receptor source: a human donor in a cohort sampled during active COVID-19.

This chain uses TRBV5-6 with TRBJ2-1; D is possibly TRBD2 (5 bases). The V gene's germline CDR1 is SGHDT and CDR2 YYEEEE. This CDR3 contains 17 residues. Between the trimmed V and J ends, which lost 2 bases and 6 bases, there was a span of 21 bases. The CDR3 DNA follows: TGTGCCAGCAGCTTACAGATGTTGCTAGCTTTGGTCAATGAGCAGTTCTTC. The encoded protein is CASSLQMLLALVNEQFF.

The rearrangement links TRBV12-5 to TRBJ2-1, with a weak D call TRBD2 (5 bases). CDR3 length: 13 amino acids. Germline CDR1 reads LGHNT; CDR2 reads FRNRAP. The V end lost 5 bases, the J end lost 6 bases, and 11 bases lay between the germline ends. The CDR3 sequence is CASGLDYGNEQFF. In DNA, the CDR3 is TGTGCTAGTGGTCTCGACTATGGCAATGAGCAGTTCTTC.

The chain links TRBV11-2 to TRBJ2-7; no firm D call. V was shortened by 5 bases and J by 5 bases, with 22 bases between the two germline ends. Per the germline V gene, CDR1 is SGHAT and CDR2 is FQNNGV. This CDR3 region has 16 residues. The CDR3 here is CASSLRLTTALHEQYF. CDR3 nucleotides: TGTGCCAGCAGCCTCCGTCTTACCACAGCTCTCCACGAGCAGTACTTC.

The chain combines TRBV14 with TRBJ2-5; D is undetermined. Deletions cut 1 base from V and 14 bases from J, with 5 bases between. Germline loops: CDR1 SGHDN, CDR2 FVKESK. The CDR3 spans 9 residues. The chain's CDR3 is CASSQVPYF. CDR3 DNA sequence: TGTGCCAGCAGCCAAGTCCCTTACTTC.

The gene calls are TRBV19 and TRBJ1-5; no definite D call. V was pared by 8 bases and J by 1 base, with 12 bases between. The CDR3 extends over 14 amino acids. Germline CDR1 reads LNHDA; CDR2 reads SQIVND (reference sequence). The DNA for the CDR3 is TGTGCCAGTCGTTACCTTGCGAGCAATCAGCCCCAGCATTTT. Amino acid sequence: CASRYLASNQPQHF. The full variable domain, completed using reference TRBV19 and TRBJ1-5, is DGGITQSPKYLFRKEGQNVTLSCEQNLNHDAMYWYRQDPGQGLRLIYYSQIVNDFQKGDIAEGYSVSREKKESFPLTVTSAQKNPTAFYLCASRYLASNQPQHFGDGTRLSIL.

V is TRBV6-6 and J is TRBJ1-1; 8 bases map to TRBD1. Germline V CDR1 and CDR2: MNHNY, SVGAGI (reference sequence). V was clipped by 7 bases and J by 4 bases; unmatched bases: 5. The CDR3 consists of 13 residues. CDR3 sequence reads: CASNPDRVTEAFF. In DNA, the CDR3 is TGTGCCAGCAACCCGGACAGGGTCACTGAAGCTTTCTTT.

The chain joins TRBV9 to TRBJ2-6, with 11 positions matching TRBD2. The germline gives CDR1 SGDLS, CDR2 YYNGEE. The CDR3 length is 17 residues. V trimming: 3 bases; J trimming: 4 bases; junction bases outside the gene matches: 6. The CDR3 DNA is TGTGCCAGCAGCGATCCTAGCGGGAGGACCGGGGCCAACGTCCTGACTTTC. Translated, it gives CASSDPSGRTGANVLTF.

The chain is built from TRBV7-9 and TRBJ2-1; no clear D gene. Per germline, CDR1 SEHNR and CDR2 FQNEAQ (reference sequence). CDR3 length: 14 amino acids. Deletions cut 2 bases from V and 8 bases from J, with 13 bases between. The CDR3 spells CASSLTPGSDEQFF. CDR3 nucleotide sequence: TGTGCCAGCAGCTTAACCCCCGGAAGCGATGAGCAGTTCTTC.

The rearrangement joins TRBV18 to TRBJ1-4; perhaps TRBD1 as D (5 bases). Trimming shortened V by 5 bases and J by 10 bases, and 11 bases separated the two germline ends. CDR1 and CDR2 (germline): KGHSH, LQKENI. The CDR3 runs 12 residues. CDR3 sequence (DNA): TGTGCCAGCTCAACAACGGGGGGAAAACTGTTTTTT. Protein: CASSTTGGKLFF.

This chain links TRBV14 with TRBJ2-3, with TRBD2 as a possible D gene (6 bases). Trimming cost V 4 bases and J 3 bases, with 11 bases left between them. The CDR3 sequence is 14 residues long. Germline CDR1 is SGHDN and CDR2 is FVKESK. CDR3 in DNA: TGTGCCAGCAGCCTCTTTGCGGGGACAGATACGCAGTATTTT. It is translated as CASSLFAGTDTQYF.

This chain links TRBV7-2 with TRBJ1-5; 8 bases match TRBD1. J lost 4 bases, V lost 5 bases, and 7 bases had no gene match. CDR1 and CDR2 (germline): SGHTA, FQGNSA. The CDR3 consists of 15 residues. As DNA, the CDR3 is TGTGCCAGCAGCCCCAATACAGGGGGTAATCAGCCCCAGCATTTT. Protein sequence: CASSPNTGGNQPQHF.

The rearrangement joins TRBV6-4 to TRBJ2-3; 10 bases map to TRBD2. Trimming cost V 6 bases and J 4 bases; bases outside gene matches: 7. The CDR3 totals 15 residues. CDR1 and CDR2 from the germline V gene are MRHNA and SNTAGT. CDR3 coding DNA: TGTGCCAGCAGCCGGCTAGCGGGAGCCCCAGATACGCAGTATTTT. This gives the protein CASSRLAGAPDTQYF.

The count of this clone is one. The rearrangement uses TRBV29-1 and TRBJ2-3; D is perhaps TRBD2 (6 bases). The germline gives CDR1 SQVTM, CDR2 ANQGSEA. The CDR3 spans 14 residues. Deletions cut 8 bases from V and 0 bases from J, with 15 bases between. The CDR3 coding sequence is TGCAGCATTCGGGGGTCCACTAGCACAGATACGCAGTATTTT. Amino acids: CSIRGSTSTDTQYF.

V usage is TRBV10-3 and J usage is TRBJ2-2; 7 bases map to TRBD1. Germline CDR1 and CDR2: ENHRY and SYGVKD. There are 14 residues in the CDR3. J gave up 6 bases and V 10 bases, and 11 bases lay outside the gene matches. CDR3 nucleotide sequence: TGTGCCACTGCCGGGACAGAGAAGGCCGGGGAGCTGTTTTTT. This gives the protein CATAGTEKAGELFF.

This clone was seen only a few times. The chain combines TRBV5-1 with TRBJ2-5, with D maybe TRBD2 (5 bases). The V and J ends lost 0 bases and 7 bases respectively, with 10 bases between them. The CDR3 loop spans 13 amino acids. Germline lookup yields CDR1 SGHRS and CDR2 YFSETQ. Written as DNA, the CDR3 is TGCGCCAGCAGCTTGGGGCTCGAGGGGACCCAGTACTTC. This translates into CASSLGLEGTQYF.

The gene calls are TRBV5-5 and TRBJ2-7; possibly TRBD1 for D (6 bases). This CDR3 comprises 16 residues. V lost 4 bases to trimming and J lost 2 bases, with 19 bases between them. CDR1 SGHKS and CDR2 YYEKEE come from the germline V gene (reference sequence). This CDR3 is CASSPPTGFRTYEQYV. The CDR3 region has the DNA TGTGCCAGCAGCCCCCCGACAGGTTTTAGGACCTACGAGCAGTACGTC.

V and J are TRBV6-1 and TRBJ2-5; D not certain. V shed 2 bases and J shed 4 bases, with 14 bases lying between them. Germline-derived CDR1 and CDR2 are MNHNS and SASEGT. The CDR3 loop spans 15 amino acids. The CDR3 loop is CASSELWLRGETQYF. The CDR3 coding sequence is TGTGCCAGCAGTGAATTGTGGCTGCGAGGAGAGACCCAGTACTTC.

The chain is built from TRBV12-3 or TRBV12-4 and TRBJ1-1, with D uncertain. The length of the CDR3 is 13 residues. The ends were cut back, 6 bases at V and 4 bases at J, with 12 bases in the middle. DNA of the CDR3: TGTGCCAGCAGCTCTGCGGGGATCACTGAAGCTTTCTTT. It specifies CASSSAGITEAFF.

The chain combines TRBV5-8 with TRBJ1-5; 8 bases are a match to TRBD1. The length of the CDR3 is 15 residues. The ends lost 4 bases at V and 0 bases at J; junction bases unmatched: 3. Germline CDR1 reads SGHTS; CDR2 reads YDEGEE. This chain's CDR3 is CASSRGQVSNQPQHF. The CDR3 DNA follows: TGTGCCAGCAGCCGGGGACAGGTTAGCAATCAGCCCCAGCATTTT.

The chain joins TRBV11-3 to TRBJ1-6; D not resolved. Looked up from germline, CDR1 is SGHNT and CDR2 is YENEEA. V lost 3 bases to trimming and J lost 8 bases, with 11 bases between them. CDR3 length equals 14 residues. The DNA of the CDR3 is TGTGCCAGCAGCTTGGGCGATGTTCATTCACCCCTCCACTTT. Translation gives CASSLGDVHSPLHF.

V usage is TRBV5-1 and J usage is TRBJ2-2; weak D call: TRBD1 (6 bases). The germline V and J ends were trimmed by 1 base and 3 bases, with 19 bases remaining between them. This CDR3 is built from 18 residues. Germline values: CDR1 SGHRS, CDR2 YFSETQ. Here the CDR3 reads CASSLFGTTLGDTGELFF. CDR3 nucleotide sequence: TGCGCCAGCAGCTTGTTCGGGACAACCCTAGGGGACACCGGGGAGCTGTTTTTT. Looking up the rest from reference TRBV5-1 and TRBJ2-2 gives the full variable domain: KAGVTQTPRYLIKTRGQQVTLSCSPISGHRSVSWYQQTPGQGLQFLFEYFSETQRNKGNFPGRFSGRQFSNSRSEMNVSTLELGDSALYLCASSLFGTTLGDTGELFFGEGSRLTVL.

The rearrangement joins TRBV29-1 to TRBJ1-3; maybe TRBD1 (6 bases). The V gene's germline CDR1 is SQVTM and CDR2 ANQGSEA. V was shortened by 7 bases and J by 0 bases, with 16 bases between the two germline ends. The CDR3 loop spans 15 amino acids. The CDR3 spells CSAMTGTNSGNTIYF. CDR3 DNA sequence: TGCAGCGCAATGACCGGGACAAACTCTGGAAACACCATATATTTT.

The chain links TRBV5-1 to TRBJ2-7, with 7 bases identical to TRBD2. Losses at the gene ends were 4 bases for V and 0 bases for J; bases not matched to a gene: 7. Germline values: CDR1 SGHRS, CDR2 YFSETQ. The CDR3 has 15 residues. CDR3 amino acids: CASSPRGGGSYEQYF. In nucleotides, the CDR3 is TGCGCCAGCAGCCCTAGGGGCGGGGGCTCCTACGAGCAGTACTTC.

The CDR3, as DNA: TGTGCCAGCAGCCCGCCCGGGGGGCAAGGAGGCTACACCTTC. This sequence encodes CASSPPGGQGGYTF. The chain links TRBV11-3 to TRBJ1-2; possibly TRBD1 for D (6 bases). Germline values: CDR1 SGHNT, CDR2 YENEEA. The V end lost 5 bases, the J end lost 8 bases, and 18 bases lay between the germline ends. The CDR3 runs to 14 residues. Full variable domain (rest looked up from reference TRBV11-3 and TRBJ1-2): EAGVVQSPRYKIIEKKQPVAFWCNPISGHNTLYWYLQNLGQGPELLIRYENEEAVDDSQLPKDRFSAERLKGVDSTLKIQPAELGDSAVYLCASSPPGGQGGYTFGSGTRLTVV.

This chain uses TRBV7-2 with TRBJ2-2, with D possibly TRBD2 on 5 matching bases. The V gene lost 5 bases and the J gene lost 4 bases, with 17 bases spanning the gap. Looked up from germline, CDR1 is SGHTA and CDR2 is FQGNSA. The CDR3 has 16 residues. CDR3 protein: CASSPSLGLFTGELFF. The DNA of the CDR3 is TGTGCCAGCAGCCCCTCCCTCGGACTCTTCACCGGGGAGCTGTTTTTT.

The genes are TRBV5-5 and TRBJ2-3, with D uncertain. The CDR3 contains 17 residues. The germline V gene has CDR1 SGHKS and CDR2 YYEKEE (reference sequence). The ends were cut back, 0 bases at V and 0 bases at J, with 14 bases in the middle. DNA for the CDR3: TGTGCCAGCAGCTTGGAAGCACCTTCTCTTAGCACAGATACGCAGTATTTT. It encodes CASSLEAPSLSTDTQYF.

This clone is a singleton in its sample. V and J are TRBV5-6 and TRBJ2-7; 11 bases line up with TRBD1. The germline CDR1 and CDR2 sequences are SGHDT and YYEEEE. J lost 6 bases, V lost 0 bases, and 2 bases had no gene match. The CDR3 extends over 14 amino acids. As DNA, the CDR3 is TGTGCCAGCAGCTTGGCTGGGACAGGGGGCGAGCAGTACGTC. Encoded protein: CASSLAGTGGEQYV.

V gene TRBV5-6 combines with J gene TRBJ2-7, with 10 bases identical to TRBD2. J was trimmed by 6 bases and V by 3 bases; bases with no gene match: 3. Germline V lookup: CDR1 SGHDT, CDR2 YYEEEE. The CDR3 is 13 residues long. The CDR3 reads CASSSGTSAEQYV. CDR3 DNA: TGTGCCAGCAGCTCCGGGACTAGCGCCGAGCAGTACGTC.